The rows below give T cell receptor beta chains drawn from one sample of a study of shared clonotypes between healthy human individuals. Profiled with immunoSEQ multiplex PCR; TCRdb holds only in-frame clones, not every one. The repertoire holds about 1.1 million clones, with roughly 80% as singletons. The sequencing input was memory CD4+ T cells from PBMCs. The receptors were sampled from a man in his late teens or twenties in good health. Some clones in this sample may be carry-over from other donors' samples. Both conserved end residues are part of each CDR3. The D gene is left open where the match is weak. The size entry is marked missing in some rows and otherwise reads once, few, many or a size class.

V gene	J gene	clone size	D gene	CDR3 protein	CDR3 DNA
TRBV11-2	TRBJ2-7	-	-	CASSLARSSYEQYF	TGTGCCAGCAGCTTAGCCAGATCCTCCTACGAGCAGTACTTC
TRBV5-3	TRBJ2-2	-	-	CATKPPFCYFTGELFF	TGTGCCACGAAGCCTCCCTTCTGTTACTTCACCGGGGAGCTGTTTTTT
TRBV6-6	TRBJ1-5	-	TRBD1	CASEDRGSNQPQHF	TGTGCCAGCGAAGACAGGGGAAGCAATCAGCCCCAGCATTTT
TRBV10-3	TRBJ2-2	-	TRBD2	CAIRGLAGGMNTGELFF	TGTGCCATCAGGGGACTAGCGGGAGGGATGAACACCGGGGAGCTGTTTTTT
TRBV27	TRBJ1-1	many	TRBD1	CASSKGQGMNTEAFF	TGTGCCAGCAGTAAGGGACAGGGGATGAACACTGAAGCTTTCTTT
TRBV18	TRBJ2-3	-	TRBD1	CASSLGTAGTDTQYF	TGTGCCAGCTCACTCGGGACAGCGGGCACAGATACGCAGTATTTT
TRBV28	TRBJ1-6	-	-	CASSLYGASSPLHF	TGTGCCAGCAGTTTATACGGGGCAAGTTCACCCCTCCACTTT
TRBV28	TRBJ1-2	-	-	CASRRPGDAGGYTF	TGTGCCAGCAGACGACCGGGGGATGCTGGTGGCTACACCTTC
TRBV7-2	TRBJ2-7	-	-	CASSSRGPYEQYF	TGTGCCAGCAGCTCACGGGGTCCCTACGAGCAGTACTTC
TRBV28	TRBJ2-7	few	TRBD1	CASNTPGQEYEQYF	TGTGCCAGCAATACACCGGGACAGGAATACGAGCAGTACTTC
TRBV27	TRBJ2-1	-	TRBD1	CASSLFRDRVANEQFF	TGTGCCAGCAGTTTATTTCGGGACAGGGTCGCAAATGAGCAGTTCTTC
TRBV15	TRBJ1-3	-	TRBD1	CATSRGQGAISGNTIYF	TGTGCCACCAGCAGAGGACAGGGGGCAATCTCTGGAAACACCATATATTTT
TRBV27	TRBJ2-5	-	TRBD2	CATAVFGGQETQYF	TGTGCCACTGCAGTTTTCGGGGGGCAAGAGACCCAGTACTTC
TRBV5-8	TRBJ1-5	-	-	CASSLVPGVQPQHF	TGTGCCAGCAGCTTGGTACCGGGGGTGCAGCCCCAGCATTTT
TRBV6-5	TRBJ1-2	-	-	CASSYSNSFYGYTF	TGTGCCAGCAGTTACTCGAACAGTTTCTATGGCTACACCTTC
TRBV30	TRBJ1-1	few	TRBD1	CAWSRGRTEAFF	TGTGCCTGGAGCAGGGGGCGGACTGAAGCTTTCTTT
TRBV28	TRBJ1-2	-	-	CASSYGTTGGYTF	TGTGCCAGCAGTTACGGGACTACGGGTGGCTACACCTTC
TRBV7-9	TRBJ2-7	-	-	CASSSRGALYEQYF	TGTGCCAGCAGCTCGAGGGGGGCTCTGTACGAGCAGTACTTC
TRBV9	TRBJ2-1	once	-	CASSVLANEQFF	TGTGCCAGCAGCGTACTAGCGAATGAGCAGTTCTTC
TRBV9	TRBJ2-1	-	TRBD1	CASSETGQPPYNEQFF	TGTGCCAGCAGCGAGACGGGACAGCCCCCCTACAATGAGCAGTTCTTC